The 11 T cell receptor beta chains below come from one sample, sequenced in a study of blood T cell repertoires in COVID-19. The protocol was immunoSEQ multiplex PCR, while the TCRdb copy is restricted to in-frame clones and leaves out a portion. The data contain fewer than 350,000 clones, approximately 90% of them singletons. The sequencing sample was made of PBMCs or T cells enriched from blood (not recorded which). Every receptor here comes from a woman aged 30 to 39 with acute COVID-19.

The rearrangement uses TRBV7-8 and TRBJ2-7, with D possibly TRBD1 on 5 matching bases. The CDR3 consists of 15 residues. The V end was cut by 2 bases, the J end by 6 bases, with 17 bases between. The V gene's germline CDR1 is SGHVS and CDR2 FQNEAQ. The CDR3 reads CASSLFEGAVGEQYF. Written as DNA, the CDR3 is TGTGCCAGCAGCTTATTCGAAGGGGCCGTAGGCGAGCAGTACTTC.

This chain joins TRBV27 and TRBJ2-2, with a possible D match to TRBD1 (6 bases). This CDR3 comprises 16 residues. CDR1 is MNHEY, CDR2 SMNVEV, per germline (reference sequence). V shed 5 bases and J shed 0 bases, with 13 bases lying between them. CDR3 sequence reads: CASSPQWGPNTGELFF. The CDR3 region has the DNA TGTGCCAGCAGTCCCCAGTGGGGGCCGAACACCGGGGAGCTGTTTTTT.

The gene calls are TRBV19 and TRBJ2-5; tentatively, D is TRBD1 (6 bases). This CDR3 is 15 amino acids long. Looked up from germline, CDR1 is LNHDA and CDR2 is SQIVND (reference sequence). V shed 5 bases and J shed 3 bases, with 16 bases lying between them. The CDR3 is CASSERGPGEETQYF. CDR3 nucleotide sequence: TGTGCCAGTAGTGAAAGGGGTCCAGGGGAAGAGACCCAGTACTTC.

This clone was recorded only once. CDR3 loop: CASSLEGGSGNQPQHF. Written as DNA, the CDR3 is TGTGCCAGCAGCTTAGAAGGAGGTAGTGGCAATCAGCCCCAGCATTTT. V and J are TRBV11-2 and TRBJ1-5; D gene uncertain. Germline CDR1 reads SGHAT; CDR2 reads FQNNGV. There are 16 residues in the CDR3. The V end lost 0 bases, the J end lost 2 bases, and 11 bases lay between the germline ends.

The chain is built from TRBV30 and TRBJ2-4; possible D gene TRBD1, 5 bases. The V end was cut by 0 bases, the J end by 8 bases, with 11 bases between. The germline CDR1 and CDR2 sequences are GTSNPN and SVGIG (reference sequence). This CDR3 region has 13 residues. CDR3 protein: CAWSVQGVDIQYF. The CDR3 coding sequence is TGTGCCTGGAGTGTTCAAGGGGTAGACATTCAGTACTTC.

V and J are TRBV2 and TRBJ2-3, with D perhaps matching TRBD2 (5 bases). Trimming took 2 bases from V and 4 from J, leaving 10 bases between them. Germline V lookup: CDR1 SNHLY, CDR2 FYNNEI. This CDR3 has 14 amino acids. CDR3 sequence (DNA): TGTGCCAGCAGTGAAATGGGAGACCCAGATACGCAGTATTTT. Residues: CASSEMGDPDTQYF.

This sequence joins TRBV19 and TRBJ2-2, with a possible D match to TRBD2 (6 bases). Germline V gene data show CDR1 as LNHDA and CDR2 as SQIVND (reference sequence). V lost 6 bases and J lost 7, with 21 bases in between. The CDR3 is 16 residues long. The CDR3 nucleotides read TGTGCCAGTAGCCTTGGGCGGGGAAGTTCATACGGGGAGCTGTTTTTT. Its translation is CASSLGRGSSYGELFF.

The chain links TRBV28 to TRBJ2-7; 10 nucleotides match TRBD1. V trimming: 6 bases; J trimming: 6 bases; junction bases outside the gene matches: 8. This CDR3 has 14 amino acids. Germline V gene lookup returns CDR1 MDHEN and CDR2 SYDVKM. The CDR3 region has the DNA TGTGCCAGCAGCCCGGGACAGGGGATAGCCGAGCAGTACTTC. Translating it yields CASSPGQGIAEQYF. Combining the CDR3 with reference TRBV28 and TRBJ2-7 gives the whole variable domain DVKVTQSSRYLVKRTGEKVFLECVQDMDHENMFWYRQDPGLGLRLIYFSYDVKMKEKGDIPEGYSVSREKKERFSLILESASTNQTSMYLCASSPGQGIAEQYFGPGTRLTVT.

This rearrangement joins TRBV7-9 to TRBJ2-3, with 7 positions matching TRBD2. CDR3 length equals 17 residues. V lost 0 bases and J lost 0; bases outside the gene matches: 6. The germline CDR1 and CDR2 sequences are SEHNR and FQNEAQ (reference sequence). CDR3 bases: TGTGCCAGCAGCTTAGCGTGGGGTAGCGGGAGCACAGATACGCAGTATTTT. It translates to CASSLAWGSGSTDTQYF. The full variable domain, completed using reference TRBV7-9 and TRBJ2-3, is DTGVSQNPRHKITKRGQNVTFRCDPISEHNRLYWYRQTLGQGPEFLTYFQNEAQLEKSRLLSDRFSAERPKGSFSTLEIQRTEQGDSAMYLCASSLAWGSGSTDTQYFGPGTRLTVL.

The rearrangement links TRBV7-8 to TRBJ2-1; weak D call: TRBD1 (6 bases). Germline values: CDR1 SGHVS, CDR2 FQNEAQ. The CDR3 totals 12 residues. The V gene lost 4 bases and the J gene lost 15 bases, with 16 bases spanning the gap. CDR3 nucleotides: TGTGCCAGCAGCTCACAGGGAAATGAGGTGTTCTTC. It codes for CASSSQGNEVFF. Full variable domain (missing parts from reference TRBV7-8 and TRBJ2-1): GAGVSQSPRYKVAKRGQDVALRCDPISGHVSLFWYQQALGQGPEFLTYFQNEAQLDKSGLPSDRFFAERPEGSVSTLKIQRTQQEDSAVYLCASSSQGNEVFFGPGTRLTVL.

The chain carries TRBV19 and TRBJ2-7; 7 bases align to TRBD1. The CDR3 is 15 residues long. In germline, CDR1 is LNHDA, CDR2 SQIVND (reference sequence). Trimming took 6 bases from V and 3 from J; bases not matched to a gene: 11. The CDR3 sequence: CASSTAPDRSYEQYF. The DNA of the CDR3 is TGTGCCAGTAGCACAGCCCCGGACAGGAGCTACGAGCAGTACTTC.